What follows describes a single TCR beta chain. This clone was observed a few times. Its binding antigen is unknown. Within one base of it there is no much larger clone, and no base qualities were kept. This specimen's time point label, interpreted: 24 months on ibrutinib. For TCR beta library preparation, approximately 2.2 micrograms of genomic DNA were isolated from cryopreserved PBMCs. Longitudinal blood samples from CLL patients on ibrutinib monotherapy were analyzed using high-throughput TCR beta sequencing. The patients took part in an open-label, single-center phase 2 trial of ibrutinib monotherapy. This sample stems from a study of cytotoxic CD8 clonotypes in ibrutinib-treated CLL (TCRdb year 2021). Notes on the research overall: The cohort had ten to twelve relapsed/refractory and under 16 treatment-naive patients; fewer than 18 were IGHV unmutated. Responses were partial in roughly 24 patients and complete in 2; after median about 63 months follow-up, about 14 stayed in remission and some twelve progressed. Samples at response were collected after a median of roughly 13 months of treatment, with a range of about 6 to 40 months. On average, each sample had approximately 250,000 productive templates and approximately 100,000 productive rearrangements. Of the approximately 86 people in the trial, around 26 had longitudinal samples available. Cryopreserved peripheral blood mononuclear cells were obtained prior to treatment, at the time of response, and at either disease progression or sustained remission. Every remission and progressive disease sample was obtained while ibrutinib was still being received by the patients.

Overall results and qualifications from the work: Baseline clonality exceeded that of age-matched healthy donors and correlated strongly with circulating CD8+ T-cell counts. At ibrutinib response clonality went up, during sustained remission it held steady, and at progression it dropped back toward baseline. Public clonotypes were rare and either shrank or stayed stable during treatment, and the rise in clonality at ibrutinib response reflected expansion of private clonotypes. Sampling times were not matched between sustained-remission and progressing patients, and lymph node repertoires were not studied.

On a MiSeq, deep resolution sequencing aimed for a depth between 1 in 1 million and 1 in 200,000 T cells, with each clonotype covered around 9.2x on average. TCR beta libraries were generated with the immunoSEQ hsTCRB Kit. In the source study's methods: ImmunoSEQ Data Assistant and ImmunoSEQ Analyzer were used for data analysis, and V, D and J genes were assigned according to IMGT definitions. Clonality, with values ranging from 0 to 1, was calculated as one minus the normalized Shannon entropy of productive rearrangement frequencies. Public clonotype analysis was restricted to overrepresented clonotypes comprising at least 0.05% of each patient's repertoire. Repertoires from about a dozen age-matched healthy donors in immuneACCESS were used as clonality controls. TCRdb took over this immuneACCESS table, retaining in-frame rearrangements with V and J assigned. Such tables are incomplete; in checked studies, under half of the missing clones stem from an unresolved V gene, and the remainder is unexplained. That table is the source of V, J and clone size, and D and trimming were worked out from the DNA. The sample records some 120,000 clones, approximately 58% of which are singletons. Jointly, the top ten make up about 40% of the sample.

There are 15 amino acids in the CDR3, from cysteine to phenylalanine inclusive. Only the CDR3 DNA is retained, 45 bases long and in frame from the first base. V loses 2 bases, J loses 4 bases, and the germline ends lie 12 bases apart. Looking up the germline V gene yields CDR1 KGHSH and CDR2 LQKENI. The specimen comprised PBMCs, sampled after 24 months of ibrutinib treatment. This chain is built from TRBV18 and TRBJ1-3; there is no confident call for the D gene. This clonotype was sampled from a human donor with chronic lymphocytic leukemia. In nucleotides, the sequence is TGTGCCAGCTCACCAGAGGGATTGGGCGGAAACACCATATATTTT. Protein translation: CASSPEGLGGNTIYF.